The T cell receptor (beta chain) under discussion was sequenced for a study of T cell responses to AZD1222 COVID-19 vaccine. Study-wide points: Vaccine-related CD4 TCRs covered spike, predominating at 160-218 and 743-854. Donor demographics were predominantly white British with a female majority; clonal diversity may be underestimated. Reportedly, close to half of spike-specific TCRs are directed against unmutated variant regions.

Remarks on this clone: Its antigen is still unknown.

TCRdb keeps only in-frame clones here, not all; method: immunoSEQ multiplex PCR. The repertoire holds about 77,000 clones, with 92% as singletons. CDR1 and CDR2 (germline): SGHVS, FQNEAQ. With 4 bases removed from V and 0 bases from J, the gap between germline ends came to 16 bases. The CDR3 totals 17 residues. This sequence originates from an adult who received the AZD1222 COVID-19 vaccine. The starting material was peripheral blood, obtained 28 days after the second AZD1222 dose. This chain uses TRBV7-8 with TRBJ1-5, with a tentative D call TRBD1 (6 bases). CDR3: CASSSHPGTLSNQPQHF. CDR3 in DNA: TGTGCCAGCAGCTCCCATCCCGGGACACTTAGCAATCAGCCCCAGCATTTT.